This T cell receptor beta chain stems from a study of blood T cell repertoires in COVID-19. Study overall: Material from acute and convalescent COVID-19 was sourced from the United States, Italy and Spain.

Seattle cases were enrolled at active infection and followed longitudinally. In the original workflow: Estimation of nucleated cell counts was performed using reference gene primer amplification. Clones were sequenced by immunoSEQ multiplex PCR, and TCRdb holds only the in-frame ones, with some missing. D and trimming were read from the DNA, whereas the V and J calls and clone size are those reported in that table. The repertoire holds 500,000 to 600,000 clones, with approximately 88% as singletons. After removal of 0 bases from V and 4 bases from J, the junction contained 7 bases not matched to a gene. This CDR3 comprises 18 residues. CDR1 and CDR2 (germline): KGHDR, SFDVKD.

The sequencing input was peripheral blood. The clonotype originates from a woman between 50 and 59 years old with COVID-19, enrolled during active disease. The J gene is TRBJ1-3, the V gene TRBV24-1; TRBD1 matches at 11 bases. As DNA, the CDR3 is TGTGCCACCAGTGATTTGCATCGGACAGGGGGCGTAGGAAACACCATATATTTT. Translating it yields CATSDLHRTGGVGNTIYF.